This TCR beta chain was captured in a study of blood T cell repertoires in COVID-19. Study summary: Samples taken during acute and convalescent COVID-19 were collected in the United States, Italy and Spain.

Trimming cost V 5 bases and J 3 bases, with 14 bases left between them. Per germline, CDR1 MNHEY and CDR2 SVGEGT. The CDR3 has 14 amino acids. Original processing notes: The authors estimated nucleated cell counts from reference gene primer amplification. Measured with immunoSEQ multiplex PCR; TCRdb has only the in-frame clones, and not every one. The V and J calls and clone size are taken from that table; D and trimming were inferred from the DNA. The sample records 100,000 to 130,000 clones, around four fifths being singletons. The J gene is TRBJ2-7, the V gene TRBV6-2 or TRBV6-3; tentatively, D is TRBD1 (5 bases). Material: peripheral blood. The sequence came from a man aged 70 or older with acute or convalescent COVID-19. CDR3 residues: CASSHRNGGYEQYF. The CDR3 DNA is TGTGCCAGCAGTCACAGGAATGGCGGCTACGAGCAGTACTTC.